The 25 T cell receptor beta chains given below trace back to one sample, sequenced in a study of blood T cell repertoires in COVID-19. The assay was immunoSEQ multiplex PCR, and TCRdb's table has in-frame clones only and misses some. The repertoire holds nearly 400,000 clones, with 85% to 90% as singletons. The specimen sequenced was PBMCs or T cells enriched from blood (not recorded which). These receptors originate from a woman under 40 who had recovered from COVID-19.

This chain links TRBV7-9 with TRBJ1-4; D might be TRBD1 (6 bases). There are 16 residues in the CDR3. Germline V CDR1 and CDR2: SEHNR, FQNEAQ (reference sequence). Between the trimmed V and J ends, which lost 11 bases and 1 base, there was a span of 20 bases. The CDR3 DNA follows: TGTGCCGTCGGGGACACCACTCTGATAACTAATGAAAAACTGTTTTTT. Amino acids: CAVGDTTLITNEKLFF.

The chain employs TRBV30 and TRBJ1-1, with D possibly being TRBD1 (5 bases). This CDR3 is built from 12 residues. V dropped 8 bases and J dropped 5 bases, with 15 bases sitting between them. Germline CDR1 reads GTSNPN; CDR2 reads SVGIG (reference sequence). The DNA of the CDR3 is TGTGCCGGGTCAGGGTTGGAGACTGAAGCTTTCTTT. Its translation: CAGSGLETEAFF.

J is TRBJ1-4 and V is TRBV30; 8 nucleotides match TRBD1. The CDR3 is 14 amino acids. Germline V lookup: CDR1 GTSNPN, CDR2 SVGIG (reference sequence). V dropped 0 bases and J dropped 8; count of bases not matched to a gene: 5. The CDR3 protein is CAWSVTGAEEKLFF. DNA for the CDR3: TGTGCCTGGAGTGTGACAGGGGCCGAGGAAAAACTGTTTTTT.

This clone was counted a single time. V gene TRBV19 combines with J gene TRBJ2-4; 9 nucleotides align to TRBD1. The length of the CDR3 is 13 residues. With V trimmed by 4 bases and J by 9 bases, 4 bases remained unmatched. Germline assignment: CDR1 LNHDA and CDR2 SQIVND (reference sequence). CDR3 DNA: TGTGCCAGTAGTACCGGACAGGGGAGCATTCAGTACTTC. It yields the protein CASSTGQGSIQYF.

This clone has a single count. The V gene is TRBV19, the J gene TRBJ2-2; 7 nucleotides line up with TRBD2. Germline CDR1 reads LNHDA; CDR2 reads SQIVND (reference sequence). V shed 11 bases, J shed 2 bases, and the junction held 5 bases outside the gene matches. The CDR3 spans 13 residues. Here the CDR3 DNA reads TGTGCCGGGCTAGCGGAAAACACCGGGGAGCTGTTTTTT. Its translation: CAGLAENTGELFF.

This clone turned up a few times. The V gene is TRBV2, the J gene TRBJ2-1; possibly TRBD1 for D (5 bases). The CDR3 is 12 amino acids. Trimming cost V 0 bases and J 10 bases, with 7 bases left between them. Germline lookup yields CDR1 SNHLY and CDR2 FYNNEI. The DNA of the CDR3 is TGTGCCAGCAGTGAAGCGGGGCGAGAGCAGTTCTTC. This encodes CASSEAGREQFF.

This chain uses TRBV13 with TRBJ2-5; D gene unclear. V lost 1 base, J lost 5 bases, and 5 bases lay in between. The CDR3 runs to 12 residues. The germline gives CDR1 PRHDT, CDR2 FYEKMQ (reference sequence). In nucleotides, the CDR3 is TGTGCCAGCAGCTTAGAAGCGGAGACCCAGTACTTC. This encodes CASSLEAETQYF.

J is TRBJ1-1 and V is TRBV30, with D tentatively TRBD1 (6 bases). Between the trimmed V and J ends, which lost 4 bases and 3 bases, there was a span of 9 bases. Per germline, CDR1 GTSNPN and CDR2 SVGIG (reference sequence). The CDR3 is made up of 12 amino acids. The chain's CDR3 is CAWNNRDTEAFF. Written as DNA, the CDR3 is TGTGCCTGGAATAACAGGGACACTGAAGCTTTCTTT.

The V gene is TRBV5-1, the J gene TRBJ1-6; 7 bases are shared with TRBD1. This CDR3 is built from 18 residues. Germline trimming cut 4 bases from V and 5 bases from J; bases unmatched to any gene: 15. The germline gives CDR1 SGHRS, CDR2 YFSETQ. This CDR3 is CASSPYPHRGSDNSPLHF. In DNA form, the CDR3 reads TGCGCCAGCAGCCCATACCCACACAGGGGCAGCGATAATTCACCCCTCCACTTT.

The CDR3 DNA reads TGTGCCAGCAGTTACTATCCAGGGAAGAGCTATGGCTACACCTTC. Amino acid sequence: CASSYYPGKSYGYTF. The chain has TRBV6-5 and TRBJ1-2; TRBD1 might be the D (5 bases). Germline CDR1 reads MNHEY; CDR2 reads SVGAGI. The CDR3 is made up of 15 amino acids. V was clipped by 1 base and J by 4 bases, with 13 bases between them.

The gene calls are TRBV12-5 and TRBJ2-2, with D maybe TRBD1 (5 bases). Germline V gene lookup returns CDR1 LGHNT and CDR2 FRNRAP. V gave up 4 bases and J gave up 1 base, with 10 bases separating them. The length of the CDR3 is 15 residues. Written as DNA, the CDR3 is TGTGCTAGTGGTTGGGCCGGACAGAACACCGGGGAGCTGTTTTTT. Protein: CASGWAGQNTGELFF.

This CDR3 reads CASSLDLRSDTQYF. The CDR3 DNA reads TGTGCCAGCAGCTTAGATCTTCGGTCAGATACGCAGTATTTT. The V call is TRBV7-8, the J call TRBJ2-3; D remains unclear. Trimming stripped 1 base from V and 4 bases from J, with 9 bases between. The CDR3 sequence is 14 residues long. CDR1 and CDR2 from the germline V gene are SGHVS and FQNEAQ.

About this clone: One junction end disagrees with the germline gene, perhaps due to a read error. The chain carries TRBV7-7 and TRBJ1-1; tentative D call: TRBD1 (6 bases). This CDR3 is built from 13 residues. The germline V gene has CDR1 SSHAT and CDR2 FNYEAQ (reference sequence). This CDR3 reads CASSTGPWTEAFF. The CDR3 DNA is TGTGCTAGCAGCACAGGGCCGTGGACTGAAGCTTTCTTT.

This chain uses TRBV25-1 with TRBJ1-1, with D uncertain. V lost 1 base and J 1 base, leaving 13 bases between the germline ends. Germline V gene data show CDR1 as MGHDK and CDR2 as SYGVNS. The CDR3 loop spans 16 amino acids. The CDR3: CASSESYRTKNTEAFF. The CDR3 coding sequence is TGTGCCAGCAGTGAATCATATCGGACTAAGAACACTGAAGCTTTCTTT.

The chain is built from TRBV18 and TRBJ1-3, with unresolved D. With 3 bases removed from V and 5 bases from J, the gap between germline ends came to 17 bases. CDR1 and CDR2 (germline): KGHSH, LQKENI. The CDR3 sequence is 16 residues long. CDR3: CASSPPHNRGRNTIYF. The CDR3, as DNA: TGTGCCAGCTCACCTCCCCATAACCGCGGGAGAAACACCATATATTTT.

This CDR3 reads CASPTGTALPAHGYTF. The DNA of the CDR3 is TGTGCCAGCCCCACTGGGACAGCCCTACCAGCTCATGGCTACACCTTC. The chain recombines TRBV3-1 (or the pseudogene TRBV3-2) with TRBJ1-2; 7 bases align to TRBD1. Germline assignment: CDR1 LGHDT and CDR2 YNNKEL (reference sequence). The CDR3 runs 16 residues. The trim removed 8 bases at V and 6 bases at J, leaving 18 bases unmatched.

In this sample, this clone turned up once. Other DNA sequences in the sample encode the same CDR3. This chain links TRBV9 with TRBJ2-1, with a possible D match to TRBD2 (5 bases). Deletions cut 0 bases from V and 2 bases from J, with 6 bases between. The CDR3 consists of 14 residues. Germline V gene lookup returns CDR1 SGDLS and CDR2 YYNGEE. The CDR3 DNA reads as TGTGCCAGCAGCGTAGCGGGAACCTACAATGAGCAGTTCTTC. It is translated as CASSVAGTYNEQFF.

The CDR3 nucleotides read TGTGCCAGCAGCCCAGGACAGGGGGCATTTGGCACTGAAGCTTTCTTT. This sequence encodes CASSPGQGAFGTEAFF. The V and J genes are TRBV7-9 and TRBJ1-1, with 11 nucleotides matching TRBD1. V lost 5 bases to trimming and J lost 4 bases; unmatched junction nucleotides: 9. CDR3 size: 16 residues. Germline-derived CDR1 and CDR2 are SEHNR and FQNEAQ (reference sequence).

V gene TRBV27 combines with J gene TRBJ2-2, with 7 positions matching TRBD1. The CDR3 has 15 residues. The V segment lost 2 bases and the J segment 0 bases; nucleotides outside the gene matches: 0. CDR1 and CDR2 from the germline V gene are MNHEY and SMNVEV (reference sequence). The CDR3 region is CASSLQGANTGELFF. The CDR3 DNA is TGTGCCAGCAGTTTACAGGGGGCGAACACCGGGGAGCTGTTTTTT.

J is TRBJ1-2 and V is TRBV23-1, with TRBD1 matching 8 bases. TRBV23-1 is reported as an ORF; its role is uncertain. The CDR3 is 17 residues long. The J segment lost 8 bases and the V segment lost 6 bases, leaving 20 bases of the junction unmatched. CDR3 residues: CASRDREVGGINDGYTF. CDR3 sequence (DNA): TGCGCCAGCAGGGACAGGGAGGTAGGGGGGATCAACGACGGCTACACCTTC.

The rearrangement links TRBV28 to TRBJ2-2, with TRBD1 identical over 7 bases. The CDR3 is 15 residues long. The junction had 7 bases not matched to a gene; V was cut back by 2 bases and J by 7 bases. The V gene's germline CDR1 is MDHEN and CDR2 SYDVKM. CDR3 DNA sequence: TGTGCCAGCAGTTTAAACACTCCAGGGGGCGGGGAGCTGTTTTTT. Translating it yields CASSLNTPGGGELFF. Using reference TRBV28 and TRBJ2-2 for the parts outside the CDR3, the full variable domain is DVKVTQSSRYLVKRTGEKVFLECVQDMDHENMFWYRQDPGLGLRLIYFSYDVKMKEKGDIPEGYSVSREKKERFSLILESASTNQTSMYLCASSLNTPGGGELFFGEGSRLTVL.

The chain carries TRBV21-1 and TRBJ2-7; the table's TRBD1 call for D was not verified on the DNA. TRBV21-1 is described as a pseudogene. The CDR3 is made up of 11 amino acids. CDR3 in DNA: TGTGCCAGCAGCACATGCTACGAGCAGTACTTC. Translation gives CASSTCYEQYF.

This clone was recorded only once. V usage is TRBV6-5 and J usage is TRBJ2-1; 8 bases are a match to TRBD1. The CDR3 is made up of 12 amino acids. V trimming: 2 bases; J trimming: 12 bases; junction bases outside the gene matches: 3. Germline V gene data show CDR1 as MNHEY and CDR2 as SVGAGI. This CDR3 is CASSYPTGAQFF. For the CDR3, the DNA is TGTGCCAGCAGTTACCCGACAGGGGCGCAGTTCTTC.

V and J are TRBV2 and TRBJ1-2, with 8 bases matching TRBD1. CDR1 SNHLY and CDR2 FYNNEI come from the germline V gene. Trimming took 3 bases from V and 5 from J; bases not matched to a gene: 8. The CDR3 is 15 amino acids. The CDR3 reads CASSEEQGGVYGYTF. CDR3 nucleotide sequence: TGTGCCAGCAGTGAGGAACAGGGGGGAGTGTATGGCTACACCTTC.

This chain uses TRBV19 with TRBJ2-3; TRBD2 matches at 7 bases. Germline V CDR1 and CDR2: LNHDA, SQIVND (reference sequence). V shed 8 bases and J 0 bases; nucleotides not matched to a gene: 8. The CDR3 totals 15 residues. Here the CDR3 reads CASSSAAGSTDTQYF. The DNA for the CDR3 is TGTGCCAGTTCCTCGGCAGCGGGGAGCACAGATACGCAGTATTTT.